This T cell receptor (beta chain) stems from a study of blood T cell repertoires in COVID-19. Study information: Material from acute and convalescent COVID-19 was sourced from the United States, Italy and Spain.

There are 15 residues in the CDR3. The V and J ends lost 6 bases and 0 bases respectively, with 12 bases between them. Germline CDR1 reads LNHDA; CDR2 reads SQIVND (reference sequence). Sequenced by immunoSEQ multiplex PCR; TCRdb stores in-frame clones only, minus some. The table includes fewer than 200,000 clones, 80% to 90% detected once. V usage is TRBV19 and J usage is TRBJ1-3; possibly TRBD1 for D (6 bases). This receptor was taken from a woman aged 18-29 years who had recovered from COVID-19. Source material: peripheral blood. CDR3 sequence reads: CASSPGQFSGNTIYF. CDR3 sequence (DNA): TGTGCCAGTAGCCCGGGACAATTCTCTGGAAACACCATATATTTT.